Each of the 24 T cell receptor beta chains below was sequenced from the same sample in a study of cytomegalovirus exposure and HLA in healthy donors. Libraries were prepared by immunoSEQ multiplex PCR; TCRdb keeps only in-frame clonotypes and omits some of them. This sample carries a few hundred thousand clones, 70% to 90% of them seen once, and the ten largest clones take around 0.88%. Sequencing used PBMCs. The receptors come from a man aged 30 to 39 in good health and CMV-seronegative.

CDR3 nucleotide sequence: TGCGCCAGCAGCCAAATGCCGTACGGAGTAACCTCAAGACCTGATGAAAAACTGTTTTTT. Protein: CASSQMPYGVTSRPDEKLFF. The rearrangement links TRBV4-3 to TRBJ1-4; no definite D call. Germline CDR1 LGHNA, CDR2 YSLEER. The CDR3 extends over 20 amino acids. The V and J ends lost 2 bases and 6 bases respectively, with 28 bases between them.

The V gene is TRBV6-6, the J gene TRBJ1-5; 7 nucleotides agree with TRBD1. Germline lookup yields CDR1 MNHNY and CDR2 SVGAGI (reference sequence). V gave up 6 bases and J gave up 5 bases; unmatched junction bases: 4. CDR3 size: 13 residues. CDR3 in amino acids: CASSDREDQPQHF. CDR3 sequence (DNA): TGTGCCAGCAGCGACAGGGAGGATCAGCCCCAGCATTTT.

J is TRBJ2-7 and V is TRBV4-3, with 7 positions matching TRBD1. The V and J ends lost 3 bases and 2 bases, in that order; junction bases with no gene match: 7. The CDR3 is 15 residues long. Germline loops: CDR1 LGHNA, CDR2 YSLEER. CDR3 residues: CASSHGRDSTYEQYF. In DNA, the CDR3 is TGCGCCAGCAGCCATGGCCGGGACAGCACCTACGAGCAGTACTTC.

V is TRBV7-9 and J is TRBJ2-5, with 7 bases fitting TRBD2. In germline, CDR1 is SEHNR, CDR2 FQNEAQ (reference sequence). The CDR3 runs to 14 residues. With 1 base clipped from V and 3 bases from J, the junction kept 2 bases outside the gene matches. CDR3 sequence: CASSLGLAKETQYF. CDR3 coding DNA: TGTGCCAGCAGCTTAGGACTAGCCAAAGAGACCCAGTACTTC.

The chain couples TRBV6-4 to TRBJ2-1; no reliable D call. The CDR3 spans 16 residues. Per germline, CDR1 MRHNA and CDR2 SNTAGT. V gave up 3 bases and J gave up 4 bases, with 16 bases separating them. Written as DNA, the CDR3 is TGTGCCAGCAGTGAGCAACCTGGGCAGAATTACAATGAGCAGTTCTTC. The encoded protein is CASSEQPGQNYNEQFF.

The chain links TRBV28 to TRBJ2-6; D gene ambiguous. The CDR3 has 15 amino acids. The V end lost 6 bases, the J end lost 0 bases, and 9 bases lay between the germline ends. Germline values: CDR1 MDHEN, CDR2 SYDVKM. CDR3 sequence (DNA): TGTGCCAGCAGGCGACGGAGCTCTGGGGCCAACGTCCTGACTTTC. Translated, it gives CASRRRSSGANVLTF.

For the CDR3, the DNA is TGCGCCAGCAGCTCTCAGGGGACGGGGGAGCTGTTTTTT. Its translation is CASSSQGTGELFF. The chain employs TRBV5-1 and TRBJ2-2; D possibly corresponds to TRBD1 (6 bases). The V and J ends lost 3 bases and 8 bases respectively, with 11 bases between them. This CDR3 region has 13 residues. The germline gives CDR1 SGHRS, CDR2 YFSETQ.

The gene calls are TRBV11-2 and TRBJ2-7; D is perhaps TRBD1 (5 bases). Germline CDR1 is SGHAT and CDR2 is FQNNGV. Trimming cost V 5 bases and J 5 bases, with 16 bases left between them. This CDR3 comprises 14 residues. In DNA, the CDR3 is TGTGCCAGCAGCCTTACCCAGACAGTTGACGAGCAGTACTTC. This codes for CASSLTQTVDEQYF.

V and J are TRBV7-9 and TRBJ1-2; 7 nucleotides align to TRBD1. This CDR3 is 15 amino acids long. The germline V gene has CDR1 SEHNR and CDR2 FQNEAQ (reference sequence). The trim removed 4 bases at V and 4 bases at J, leaving 9 bases unmatched. CDR3 loop: CASSSEPTGFYGYTF. The DNA for the CDR3 is TGTGCCAGCAGCTCAGAACCGACAGGGTTCTATGGCTACACCTTC.

This clone was counted a single time. V and J are TRBV9 and TRBJ2-7; 9 nucleotides line up with TRBD1. Looked up from germline, CDR1 is SGDLS and CDR2 is YYNGEE. With 3 bases clipped from V and 5 bases from J, the junction kept 12 bases outside the gene matches. The CDR3 length is 16 residues. CDR3: CASSARPGQGMNEQYF. For the CDR3, the DNA is TGTGCCAGCAGCGCCAGACCGGGACAGGGTATGAACGAGCAGTACTTC.

The chain employs TRBV25-1 and TRBJ2-7, with 11 nucleotides matching TRBD2. Germline CDR1 and CDR2: MGHDK and SYGVNS. J gave up 3 bases and V 5 bases, and 3 bases lay outside the gene matches. The CDR3 spans 14 residues. For the CDR3, the DNA is TGTGCCAGCAGTCAGACTAGCGGGGTCTACGAGCAGTACTTC. It translates to CASSQTSGVYEQYF.

This chain links TRBV7-6 with TRBJ2-1; the match to TRBD2 covers 10 bases. Losses at the gene ends were 2 bases for V and 7 bases for J; bases not matched to a gene: 5. Germline CDR1 SGHVS, CDR2 FNYEAQ. The CDR3 covers 15 residues. CDR3 sequence reads: CASSLISGGGNEQFF. The CDR3 DNA reads TGTGCCAGCAGCTTAATCAGCGGGGGGGGAAATGAGCAGTTCTTC.

CDR3 nucleotide sequence: TGTGCCAGCAGCCCTCGATCCAGACTAGCTAACTATGGCTACACCTTC. It codes for CASSPRSRLANYGYTF. The chain uses TRBV9 and TRBJ1-2; D uncertain. The CDR3 runs to 16 residues. Germline V gene data show CDR1 as SGDLS and CDR2 as YYNGEE. V gave up 4 bases and J gave up 0 bases, with 16 bases separating them.

This chain links TRBV30 with TRBJ2-6; 7 bases align to TRBD2. The CDR3 length is 16 residues. Germline CDR1 reads GTSNPN; CDR2 reads SVGIG (reference sequence). J lost 0 bases, V lost 7 bases, and 9 bases had no gene match. The CDR3 loop is CAFSSGVLSGANVLTF. The CDR3 coding sequence is TGTGCCTTCTCGAGCGGGGTCCTCTCTGGGGCCAACGTCCTGACTTTC. The whole variable domain, filled in from reference TRBV30 and TRBJ2-6, reads SQTIHQWPATLVQPVGSPLSLECTVEGTSNPNLYWYRQAAGRGLQLLFYSVGIGQISSEVPQNLSASRPQDRQFILSSKKLLLSDSGFYLCAFSSGVLSGANVLTFGAGSRLTVL.

This rearrangement joins TRBV4-1 to TRBJ2-5; D unresolved. The CDR3 extends over 15 amino acids. Trimming took 1 base from V and 5 from J, leaving 14 bases between them. CDR1 MGHRA and CDR2 YSYEKL come from the germline V gene. Written as DNA, the CDR3 is TGCGCCAGCAGCCAAGGCCCGTCGGTTTGGGAGACCCAGTACTTC. Its protein product is CASSQGPSVWETQYF.

This clone was recorded once. The chain joins TRBV11-2 to TRBJ2-1, with a weak D call TRBD1 (6 bases). This CDR3 is 14 amino acids long. Germline values: CDR1 SGHAT, CDR2 FQNNGV. The V gene lost 4 bases and the J gene lost 4 bases, with 11 bases spanning the gap. In DNA, the CDR3 is TGTGCCAGCAGCTCCAGGGGATCTTACAATGAGCAGTTCTTC. The encoded protein is CASSSRGSYNEQFF.

This sequence joins TRBV6-6 and TRBJ2-7; D is uncertain. Per germline, CDR1 MNHNY and CDR2 SVGAGI (reference sequence). The CDR3 runs to 14 residues. Trimming took off 0 bases at V and 1 base at J, with 7 bases between the two ends. Here the CDR3 reads CASSYSRGSYEQYF. CDR3 DNA sequence: TGTGCCAGCAGTTACTCACGCGGTTCCTACGAGCAGTACTTC.

This clone is a singleton in its sample. The chain couples TRBV7-8 to TRBJ2-3; D is undetermined. This CDR3 has 11 amino acids. Trimming took off 5 bases at V and 6 bases at J, with 6 bases between the two ends. Germline V gene data show CDR1 as SGHVS and CDR2 as FQNEAQ. The CDR3 is CASSLRDTQYF. CDR3 bases: TGTGCCAGCAGCCTGAGGGATACGCAGTATTTT.

The V gene is TRBV30, the J gene TRBJ2-3, with TRBD1 matching over 7 bases. The CDR3 length is 15 residues. The V and J ends lost 3 bases and 4 bases, in that order; junction bases with no gene match: 10. Germline loops: CDR1 GTSNPN, CDR2 SVGIG (reference sequence). The CDR3 is CAWSPGQSVPDTQYF. The CDR3 coding sequence is TGTGCCTGGAGCCCGGGACAGTCCGTCCCAGATACGCAGTATTTT. The full variable domain, in which reference TRBV30 and TRBJ2-3 provide the parts outside the CDR3, is SQTIHQWPATLVQPVGSPLSLECTVEGTSNPNLYWYRQAAGRGLQLLFYSVGIGQISSEVPQNLSASRPQDRQFILSSKKLLLSDSGFYLCAWSPGQSVPDTQYFGPGTRLTVL.

J is TRBJ1-1 and V is TRBV5-1, with TRBD1 matching over 7 bases. The V gene end was trimmed by 5 bases and the J gene end by 2 bases; junction bases not matched to a gene: 6. The germline gives CDR1 SGHRS, CDR2 YFSETQ. This CDR3 comprises 14 residues. CDR3 amino acids: CASRAGTANTEAFF. The CDR3 DNA reads as TGCGCCAGCAGGGCAGGGACAGCCAACACTGAAGCTTTCTTT.

The chain combines TRBV27 with TRBJ1-1; tentative D call: TRBD1 (6 bases). Germline V lookup: CDR1 MNHEY, CDR2 SMNVEV (reference sequence). V gave up 5 bases and J gave up 4 bases, with 14 bases separating them. The CDR3 has 14 residues. Here the CDR3 DNA reads TGTGCCAGCAGTACAACAGGGTTAGGCACTGAAGCTTTCTTT. Residues: CASSTTGLGTEAFF.

The CDR3 sequence: CASSEPGQGTNYGYTF. The CDR3 region has the DNA TGTGCCAGTAGCGAGCCGGGACAGGGGACCAACTATGGCTACACCTTC. V and J are TRBV19 and TRBJ1-2, with 10 positions matching TRBD1. The V and J ends lost 6 bases and 2 bases, in that order; junction bases with no gene match: 9. Germline assignment: CDR1 LNHDA and CDR2 SQIVND (reference sequence). The CDR3 spans 16 residues.

The J gene is TRBJ2-3, the V gene TRBV9, with 8 bases that match TRBD2. There are 16 residues in the CDR3. V lost 1 base and J lost 3; bases outside the gene matches: 7. From germline, CDR1 is SGDLS and CDR2 YYNGEE. CDR3 DNA: TGTGCCAGCAGCGTAATCCAGCGGGGGACGACAGATACGCAGTATTTT. Amino acids: CASSVIQRGTTDTQYF.

The chain employs TRBV6-1 and TRBJ2-1; 8 bases agree with TRBD1. The CDR3 sequence is 16 residues long. CDR1 and CDR2 from the germline V gene are MNHNS and SASEGT. J gave up 9 bases and V 4 bases, and 14 bases lay outside the gene matches. This chain's CDR3 is CASSARDRKTTPEQFF. CDR3 bases: TGTGCCAGCAGTGCCCGGGACAGGAAGACCACCCCTGAGCAGTTCTTC.